This TCR beta chain is drawn from a study of T cells in Graves' hyperthyroidism and ophthalmopathy. Overall study findings and caveats: Within blood appeared most thyroid clonotypes that had expanded above 0.001.

The CDR3 is 13 amino acids. Germline CDR1 is DFQATT and CDR2 is SNEGSKA (reference sequence). Germline trimming cut 6 bases from V and 5 bases from J; bases unmatched to any gene: 4. In this sample, this clonotype turned up many times. The target antigen is unknown. Every diagnosis used clinical symptoms, serum thyroxine and TRAb, thyroid ultrasound and orbital computed tomography. Using roughly 9.4 ml of fresh peripheral blood, PBMCs were prepared. The investigators amplified TCR beta CDR3 regions from RNA transcripts. HTBI primers drove first-round RT-PCR of the TCR CDR3. TCRdb reprocessed the multiplex PCR reads via MiXCR and lists one record per CDR3 protein. This table has 340,000 or so distinct CDR3 sequences, 15% to 20% appearing once.

The rearrangement joins TRBV20-1 to TRBJ2-1, with 10 bases fitting TRBD2. The receptor was derived from a woman in her forties or fifties with Graves' hyperthyroidism. The material sequenced was blood. CDR3 amino acids: CSAGTSVHNEQFF. The CDR3 DNA follows: TGCAGTGCGGGGACTAGCGTCCACAATGAGCAGTTCTTC.